This T cell receptor beta chain comes out of a study of blood T cell repertoires in COVID-19. Which cohort a participant joined came from the clinical history participants gave. TCRdb keeps only in-frame clones here, not all; method: immunoSEQ multiplex PCR. This table holds 250,000 or so clones, over 75% found once. Sequenced sample: PBMCs or T cells enriched from blood (not recorded which). This receptor was obtained from a woman between 50 and 59 years old who had recovered from COVID-19.

The CDR3 DNA follows: TGTGCCAGCAGCGTAGAGAGTCTGGACGAGCAGTACTTC. Its translation is CASSVESLDEQYF. The genes are TRBV9 and TRBJ2-7; D uncertain. V lost 0 bases, J lost 5 bases, and 9 bases lay in between. This CDR3 region has 13 residues. Germline V gives CDR1 SGDLS, CDR2 YYNGEE.